This T cell receptor (beta chain) was identified during a study of blood T cell repertoires in COVID-19. Whole-study context: Sites across the United States, Italy and Spain contributed samples from acute and convalescent COVID-19. The cDNA or gDNA used as material had been derived from T cells, B-cell-depleted T cells, or PBMCs.

Authors' methods: Reference gene primers were amplified, and this amplification served to estimate nucleated cell counts. This table comes from immunoSEQ multiplex PCR, and its TCRdb copy is limited to in-frame clones, with some not included. V and J calls and clone size are as listed in that table; D and trimming were resolved from the DNA. The repertoire holds 100,000 to 150,000 clones, with approximately 84% as singletons. This CDR3 is 15 amino acids long. Looked up from germline, CDR1 is ENHRY and CDR2 is SYGVKD. Trimming took 2 bases from V and 6 from J; bases not matched to a gene: 4. The sequence derives from a woman older than 75 with acute or convalescent COVID-19. V and J are TRBV10-3 and TRBJ2-7, with 13 bases matching TRBD2. The sequenced sample was peripheral blood. The CDR3 DNA is TGTGCCATCAGTGAGCCGGGACTAGCGGGACCCGAGCAGTACTTC. As protein: CAISEPGLAGPEQYF.